This TCR beta chain emerged from a study of CD8+ T cells in alopecia areata. Extraction of RNA preceded its reverse transcription into cDNA, which served as the sequencing template. TCRdb's copy holds only in-frame clones and misses some; the assay was immunoSEQ multiplex PCR. Recorded here are around 290,000 clones, with no singletons, and the ten leading clones hold 1.2%. CD4, CD8alpha, NKG2D, NKG2ACE and other markers were used to sort pooled cutaneous lymph node cells. This CDR3 has 13 residues. V was clipped by 5 bases and J by 0 bases, with 7 bases between them. Germline V lookup: CDR1 NNHNN, CDR2 SYGAGS (reference sequence). Comments on this clone: A read error may be the cause here, since a much bigger clone is one base away. Any gene name here is a mouse gene name. The CDR3 end is not reached by the read, which stops 4 residues before it; the germline J gene fills it in. Other DNA variants within this sample encode the same CDR3.

The chain couples TRBV13-2 to TRBJ2-5; D might be TRBD1 (6 bases). The TCR was taken from a C3H/HeJ mouse with alopecia areata. Mice of this strain are of MHC haplotype H2-k. The sequencing input was CD4+ T cells sorted from a lymph node. Here the CDR3 reads CASGDSNQDTQYF. CDR3 DNA, as far as it was read: TGTGCCAGCGGGGACAGTAACCAAGAC.